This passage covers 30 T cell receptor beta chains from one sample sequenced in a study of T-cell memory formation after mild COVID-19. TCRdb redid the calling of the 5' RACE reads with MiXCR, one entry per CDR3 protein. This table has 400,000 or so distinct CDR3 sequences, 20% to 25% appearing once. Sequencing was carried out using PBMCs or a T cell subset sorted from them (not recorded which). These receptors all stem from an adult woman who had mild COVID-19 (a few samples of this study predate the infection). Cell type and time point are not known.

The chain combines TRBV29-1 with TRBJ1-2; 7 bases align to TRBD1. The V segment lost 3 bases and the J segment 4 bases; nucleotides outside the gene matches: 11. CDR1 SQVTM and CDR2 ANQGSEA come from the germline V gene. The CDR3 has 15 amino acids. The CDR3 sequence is CSVDSRDSRSYGYTF. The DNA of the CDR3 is TGCAGCGTTGACTCCCGGGACAGCCGAAGCTATGGCTACACCTTC.

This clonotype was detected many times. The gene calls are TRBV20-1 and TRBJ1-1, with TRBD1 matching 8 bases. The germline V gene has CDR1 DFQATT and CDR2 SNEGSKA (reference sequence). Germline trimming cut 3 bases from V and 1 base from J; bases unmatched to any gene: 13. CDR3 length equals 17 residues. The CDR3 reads CSASQALGTGGNTEAFF. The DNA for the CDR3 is TGCAGTGCTAGCCAAGCCTTAGGGACAGGCGGGAACACTGAAGCTTTCTTT.

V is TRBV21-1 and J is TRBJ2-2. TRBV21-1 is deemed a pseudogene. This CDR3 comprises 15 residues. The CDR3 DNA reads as TGTGCCAGCATCATAGCGGGATGGTACACCGGGGAGCTGTTTTTT. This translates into CASIIAGWYTGELFF.

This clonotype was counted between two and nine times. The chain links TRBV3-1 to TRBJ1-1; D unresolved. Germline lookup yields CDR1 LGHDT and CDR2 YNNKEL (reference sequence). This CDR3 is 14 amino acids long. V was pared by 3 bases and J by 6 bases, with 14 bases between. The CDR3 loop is CASSQTSLGAEAFF. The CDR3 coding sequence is TGTGCCAGCAGCCAGACTTCTCTTGGAGCTGAAGCTTTCTTT.

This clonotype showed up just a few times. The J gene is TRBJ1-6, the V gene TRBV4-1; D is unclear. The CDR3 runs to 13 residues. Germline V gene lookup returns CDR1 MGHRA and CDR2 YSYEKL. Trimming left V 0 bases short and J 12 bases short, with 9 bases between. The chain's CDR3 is CASSQEGMRPLHF. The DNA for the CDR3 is TGCGCCAGCAGCCAAGAGGGGATGAGACCCCTCCACTTT.

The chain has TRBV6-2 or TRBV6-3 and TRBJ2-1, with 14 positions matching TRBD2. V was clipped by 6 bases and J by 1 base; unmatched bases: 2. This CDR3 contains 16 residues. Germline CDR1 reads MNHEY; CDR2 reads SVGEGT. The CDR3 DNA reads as TGTGCCAGCAGGGGGACTAGCGGGAGATCCTACAATGAGCAGTTCTTC. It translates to CASRGTSGRSYNEQFF.

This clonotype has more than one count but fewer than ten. This chain's CDR3 is CASSKTENTGELFF. For the CDR3, the DNA is TGTGCCAGCAGTAAAACAGAGAACACCGGGGAGCTGTTTTTT. J is TRBJ2-2 and V is TRBV6-2 or TRBV6-3, with D uncertain. The length of the CDR3 is 14 residues. Germline V CDR1 and CDR2: MNHEY, SVGEGT. V lost 5 bases and J lost 1, with 8 bases in between.

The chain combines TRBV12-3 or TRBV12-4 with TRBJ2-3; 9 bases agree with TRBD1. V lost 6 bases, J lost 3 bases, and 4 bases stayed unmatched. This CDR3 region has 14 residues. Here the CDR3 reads CASSDRGRTDTQYF. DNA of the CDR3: TGTGCCAGCAGCGACAGGGGGAGAACAGATACGCAGTATTTT.

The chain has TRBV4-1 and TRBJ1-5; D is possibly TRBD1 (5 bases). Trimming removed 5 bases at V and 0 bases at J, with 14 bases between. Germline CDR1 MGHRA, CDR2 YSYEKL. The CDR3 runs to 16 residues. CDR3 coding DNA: TGCGCCAGCAGCTCGACCGGGGGGAGTAGCAATCAGCCCCAGCATTTT. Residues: CASSSTGGSSNQPQHF.

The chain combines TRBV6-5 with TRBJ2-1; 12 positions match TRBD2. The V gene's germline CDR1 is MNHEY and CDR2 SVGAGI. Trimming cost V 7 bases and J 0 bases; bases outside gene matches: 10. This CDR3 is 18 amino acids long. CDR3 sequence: CASKKLAGGLSSYNEQFF. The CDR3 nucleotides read TGTGCCAGCAAGAAACTAGCGGGAGGCCTTAGCTCCTACAATGAGCAGTTCTTC.

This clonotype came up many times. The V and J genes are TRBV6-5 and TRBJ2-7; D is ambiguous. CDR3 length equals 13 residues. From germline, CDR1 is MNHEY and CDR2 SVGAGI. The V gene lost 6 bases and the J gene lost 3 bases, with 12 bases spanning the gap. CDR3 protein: CASRLTVNYEQYF. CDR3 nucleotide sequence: TGTGCCAGCAGGCTGACTGTAAACTACGAGCAGTACTTC.

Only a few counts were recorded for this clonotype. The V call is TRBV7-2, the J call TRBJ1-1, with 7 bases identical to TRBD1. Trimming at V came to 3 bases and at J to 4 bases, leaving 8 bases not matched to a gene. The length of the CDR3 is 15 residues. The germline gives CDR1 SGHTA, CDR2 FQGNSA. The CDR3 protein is CASSFIQGSFTEAFF. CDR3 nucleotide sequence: TGTGCCAGCAGCTTTATACAGGGGAGTTTCACTGAAGCTTTCTTT.

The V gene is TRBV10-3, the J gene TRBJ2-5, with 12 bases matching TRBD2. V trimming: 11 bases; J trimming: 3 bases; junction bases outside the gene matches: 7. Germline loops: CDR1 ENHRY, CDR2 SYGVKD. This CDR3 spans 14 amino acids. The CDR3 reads CASRLAGAKETQYF. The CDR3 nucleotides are TGTGCCTCAAGACTAGCGGGGGCCAAAGAGACCCAGTACTTC.

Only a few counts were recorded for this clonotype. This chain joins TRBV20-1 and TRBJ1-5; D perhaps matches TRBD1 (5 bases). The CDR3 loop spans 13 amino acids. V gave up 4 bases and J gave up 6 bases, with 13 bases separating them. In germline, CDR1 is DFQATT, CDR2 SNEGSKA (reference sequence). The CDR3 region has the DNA TGCAGTGCTAAGGAGGGGATTAGTCAGCCCCAGCATTTT. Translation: CSAKEGISQPQHF.

CDR3 nucleotide sequence: TGCAGTGCTAGATTAGGACACTCCTACGAGCAGTACTTC. Its translation is CSARLGHSYEQYF. The J gene is TRBJ2-7, the V gene TRBV20-1; a weak D match, TRBD1 (5 bases). This CDR3 has 13 residues. Per the germline V gene, CDR1 is DFQATT and CDR2 is SNEGSKA (reference sequence). V was shortened by 2 bases and J by 0 bases, with 8 bases between the two germline ends.

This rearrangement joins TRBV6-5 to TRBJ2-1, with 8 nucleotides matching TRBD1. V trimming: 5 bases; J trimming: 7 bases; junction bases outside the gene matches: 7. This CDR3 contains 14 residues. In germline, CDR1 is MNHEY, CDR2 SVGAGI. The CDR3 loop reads CASSDRTGWNEQFF. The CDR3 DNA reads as TGTGCCAGCAGTGACCGGACAGGGTGGAATGAGCAGTTCTTC.

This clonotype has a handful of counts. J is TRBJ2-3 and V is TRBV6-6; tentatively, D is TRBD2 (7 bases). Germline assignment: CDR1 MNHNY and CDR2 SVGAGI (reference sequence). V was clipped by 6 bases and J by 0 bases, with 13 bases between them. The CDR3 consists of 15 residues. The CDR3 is CASRQTGGSTDTQYF. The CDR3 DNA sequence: TGTGCCAGCAGACAAACGGGGGGCAGCACAGATACGCAGTATTTT.

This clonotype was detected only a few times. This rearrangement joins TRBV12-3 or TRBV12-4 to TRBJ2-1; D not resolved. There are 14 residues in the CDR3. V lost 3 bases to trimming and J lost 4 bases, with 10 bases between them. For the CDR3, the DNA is TGTGCCAGCAGTTTTCTTTCAGGATACAATGAGCAGTTCTTC. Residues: CASSFLSGYNEQFF.

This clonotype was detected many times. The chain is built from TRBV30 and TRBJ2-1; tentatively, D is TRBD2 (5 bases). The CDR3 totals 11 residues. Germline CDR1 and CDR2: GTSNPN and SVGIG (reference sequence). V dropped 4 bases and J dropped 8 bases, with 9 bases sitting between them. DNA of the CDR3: TGTGCCTGGAATTGGCGGGATGAGCAGTTCTTC. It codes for CAWNWRDEQFF.

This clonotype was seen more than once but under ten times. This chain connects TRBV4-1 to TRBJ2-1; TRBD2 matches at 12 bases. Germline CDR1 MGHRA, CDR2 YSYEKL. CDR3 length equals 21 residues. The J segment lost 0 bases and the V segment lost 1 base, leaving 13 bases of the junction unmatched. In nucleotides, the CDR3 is TGCGCCAGCAGCCAAGTAGGCGCTAGCGGGGGGGAAACCTCCTCCTACAATGAGCAGTTCTTC. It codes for CASSQVGASGGETSSYNEQFF.

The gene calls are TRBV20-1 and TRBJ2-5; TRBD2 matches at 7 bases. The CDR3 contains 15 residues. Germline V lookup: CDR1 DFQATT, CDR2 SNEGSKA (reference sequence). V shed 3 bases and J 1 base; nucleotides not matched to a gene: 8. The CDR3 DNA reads TGCAGTGCTAGGATCGGGACTACAATCCAAGAGACCCAGTACTTC. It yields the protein CSARIGTTIQETQYF.

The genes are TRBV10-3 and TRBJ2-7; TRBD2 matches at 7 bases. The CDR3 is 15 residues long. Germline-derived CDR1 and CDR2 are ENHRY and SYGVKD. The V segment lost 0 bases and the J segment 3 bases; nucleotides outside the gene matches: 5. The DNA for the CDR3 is TGTGCCATCAGTGAGTCGTCAGGCGGGGGCTACGAGCAGTACTTC. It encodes CAISESSGGGYEQYF.

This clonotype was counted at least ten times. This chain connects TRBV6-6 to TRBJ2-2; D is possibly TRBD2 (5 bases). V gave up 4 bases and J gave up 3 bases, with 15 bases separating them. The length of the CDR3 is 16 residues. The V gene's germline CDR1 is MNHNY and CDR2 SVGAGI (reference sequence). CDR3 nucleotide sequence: TGTGCCAGCAGTTCCCCGGCGGGCAGCCACACCGGGGAGCTGTTTTTT. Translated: CASSSPAGSHTGELFF.

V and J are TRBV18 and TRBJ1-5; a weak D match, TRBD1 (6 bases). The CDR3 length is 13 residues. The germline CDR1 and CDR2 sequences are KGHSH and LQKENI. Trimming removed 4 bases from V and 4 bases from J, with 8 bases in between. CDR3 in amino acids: CASSQGVNQPQHF. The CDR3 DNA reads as TGTGCCAGCTCACAGGGGGTTAATCAGCCCCAGCATTTT. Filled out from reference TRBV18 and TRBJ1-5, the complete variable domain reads NAGVMQNPRHLVRRRGQEARLRCSPMKGHSHVYWYRQLPEEGLKFMVYLQKENIIDESGMPKERFSAEFPKEGPSILRIQQVVRGDSAAYFCASSQGVNQPQHFGDGTRLSIL.

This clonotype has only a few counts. DNA of the CDR3: TGCAGCGTTTTCCGGGCGGCCAGCTACGAGCAGTACTTC. Amino acid sequence: CSVFRAASYEQYF. The chain has TRBV29-1 and TRBJ2-7; D remains unclear. The V gene's germline CDR1 is SQVTM and CDR2 ANQGSEA. V shed 5 bases and J shed 3 bases, with 14 bases lying between them. The CDR3 is made up of 13 amino acids.

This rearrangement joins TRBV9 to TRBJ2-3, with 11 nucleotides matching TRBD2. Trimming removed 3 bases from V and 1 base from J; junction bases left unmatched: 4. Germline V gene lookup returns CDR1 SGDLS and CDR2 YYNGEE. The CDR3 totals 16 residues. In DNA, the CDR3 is TGTGCCAGCAGCGAACAACTAGCGGGAGGCACAGATACGCAGTATTTT. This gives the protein CASSEQLAGGTDTQYF.

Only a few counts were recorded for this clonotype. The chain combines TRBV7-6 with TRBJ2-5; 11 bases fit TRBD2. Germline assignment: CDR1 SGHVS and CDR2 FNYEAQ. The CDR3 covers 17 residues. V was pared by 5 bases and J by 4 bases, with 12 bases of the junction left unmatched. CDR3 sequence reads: CASSEVAGGLQGETQYF. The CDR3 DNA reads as TGTGCCAGCAGCGAAGTAGCGGGGGGGCTGCAAGGAGAGACCCAGTACTTC.

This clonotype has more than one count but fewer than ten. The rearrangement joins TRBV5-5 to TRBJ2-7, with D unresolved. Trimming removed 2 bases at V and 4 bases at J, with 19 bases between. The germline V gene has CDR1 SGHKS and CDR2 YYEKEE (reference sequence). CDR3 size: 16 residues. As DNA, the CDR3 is TGTGCCAGCAGCTTTGCCCGCGGCAGGTCGGATTACGAGCAGTACTTC. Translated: CASSFARGRSDYEQYF.

For the CDR3, the DNA is TGCGCCAGCAGCTTGGAGACAGGGAACTATGGCTACACCTTC. As protein: CASSLETGNYGYTF. The rearrangement joins TRBV5-1 to TRBJ1-2; the match to TRBD1 covers 7 bases. This CDR3 has 14 amino acids. Per germline, CDR1 SGHRS and CDR2 YFSETQ. V gave up 0 bases and J gave up 2 bases; unmatched junction bases: 1.

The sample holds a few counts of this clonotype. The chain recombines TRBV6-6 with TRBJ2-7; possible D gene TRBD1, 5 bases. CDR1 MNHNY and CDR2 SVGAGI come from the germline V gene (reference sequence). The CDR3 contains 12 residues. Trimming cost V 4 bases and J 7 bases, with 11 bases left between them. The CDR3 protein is CASSSRVWEQYF. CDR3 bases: TGTGCCAGCAGTTCCAGGGTGTGGGAGCAGTACTTC.